These 12 T cell receptor beta chains share one sample of origin, sequenced in a study of T cells expressing NK-cell markers. Following a re-call of the 5' RACE reads, TCRdb has one entry per CDR3 protein and lacks DNA. The sample has 440,000 or so distinct CDR3 sequences, and its top ten clones hold more than 7%. The sequenced sample consisted of blood T cells: a sorted CD56 or NKG2C T cell subset, CD4+ or CD8+ T cells, or bulk PBMC T cells (not recorded which). The receptors here all came from a woman aged 18-70 years in good health.

The V gene is TRBV6-1, the J gene TRBJ1-4; TCRdb outputs TRBD1, but without DNA this stays unchecked. The germline gives CDR1 MNHNS, CDR2 SASEGT. This CDR3 has 15 residues. CDR3 region: CASRNRGVTNEKLFF.

V and J are TRBV20-1 and TRBJ1-3. This CDR3 comprises 13 residues. Germline assignment: CDR1 DFQATT and CDR2 SNEGSKA (reference sequence). CDR3 region: CSANVLSGNTIYF.

The V gene is TRBV20-1, the J gene TRBJ2-2. CDR3 length: 16 amino acids. CDR1 DFQATT and CDR2 SNEGSKA come from the germline V gene (reference sequence). The CDR3: CSASDLAAARPGELFF.

The V call is TRBV28, the J call TRBJ2-7; TCRdb's D gene call, TRBD1, goes unchecked for lack of DNA. Germline V gene data show CDR1 as MDHEN and CDR2 as SYDVKM. The CDR3 extends over 13 amino acids. CDR3 in amino acids: CASRYPQSHEQYF.

The chain joins TRBV20-1 to TRBJ2-5; TCRdb's assignment of TRBD1 cannot be checked, as there is no DNA. The V gene's germline CDR1 is DFQATT and CDR2 SNEGSKA (reference sequence). The CDR3 consists of 14 residues. Here the CDR3 reads CSASYRDREETQYF.

The chain uses TRBV30 and TRBJ2-7. The length of the CDR3 is 15 residues. Germline V gene data show CDR1 as GTSNPN and CDR2 as SVGIG (reference sequence). CDR3: CAWSVGEVFFYEQYF.

The J gene is TRBJ2-5, the V gene TRBV3-1; the D gene TCRdb calls, TRBD1, cannot be checked with no DNA. The CDR3 spans 14 residues. Germline-derived CDR1 and CDR2 are LGHDT and YNNKEL (reference sequence). The CDR3 reads CASSHRGPGETQYF.

The gene calls are TRBV4-1 and TRBJ1-1; there is no DNA to check the TCRdb D call of TRBD1. The CDR3 consists of 15 residues. Per germline, CDR1 MGHRA and CDR2 YSYEKL. CDR3 loop: CASSQGAGGDTEAFF.

This chain joins TRBV12-3 or TRBV12-4 and TRBJ2-7; there is no DNA to check the TCRdb D call of TRBD1. The CDR3 is made up of 13 amino acids. The chain's CDR3 is CASSSGTRFEQYF.

The gene calls are TRBV6-2 or TRBV6-3 and TRBJ1-2; the D call from TCRdb, TRBD1, cannot be confirmed without DNA. The CDR3 extends over 13 amino acids. Looked up from germline, CDR1 is MNHEY and CDR2 is SVGEGT. The chain's CDR3 is CASGRDSEYGYTF.

This chain's CDR3 is CASHPAFRDFQETQYF. The rearrangement links TRBV7-8 to TRBJ2-5; TCRdb's D call, TRBD2, is unchecked because there is no DNA. This CDR3 contains 16 residues. Germline assignment: CDR1 SGHVS and CDR2 FQNEAQ.

The V and J genes are TRBV6-1 and TRBJ2-1; no DNA is available, so the TRBD2 call from TCRdb remains unchecked. The CDR3 runs to 15 residues. Looked up from germline, CDR1 is MNHNS and CDR2 is SASEGT. The chain's CDR3 is CASALAGVPYNEQFF.